This TCR beta chain was recovered during a study of T cell responses to AZD1222 COVID-19 vaccine (dated by TCRdb to the early 2020s). In terms of the full investigation: TCR sequencing covered more than 230 trial participants: approximately 200 given two doses of AZD1222 and about 26 given two doses of MenACWY control vaccine. Trial participants were enrolled by age into subgroups of 18-55, 56-69 and 70-plus years, and around 150, 28 and 57 TCR-sequenced participants, respectively, were included in these subgroups. Paper-wide results and their limitations: Because no day 14 peak-response samples were available, the repertoires could be characterized only after the peak T cell response. A significant rise in spike-specific TCR breadth and depth was observed after two AZD1222 doses relative to day 0 and relative to MenACWY recipients. The 56-69-year group was small, and its depth increase did not reach significance, likely because of low power. The whole spike protein was spanned by vaccine-associated CD4 TCRs, and dominant responses were seen in regions 160-218 and 743-854. Most participants were white British and females outnumbered males, and the authors suggested that clonal diversity may have been underestimated. Conclusions about previously exposed vaccinees are limited because only six or seven AZD1222 recipients were SARS-CoV-2 seropositive at baseline. Nearly half of unique spike-specific TCRs reportedly recognized epitopes outside regions mutated in the B.1.351 and B.1.1.7 variants.

The CDR3 regions of human TCRbeta chains were subjected to immunosequencing. In the authors' own workflow: TCRs in the repertoires were compared against a reference library of SARS-CoV-2-specific TCRs that had been generated with the MIRA antigen-specificity platform. Breadth meant the fraction of unique TCRs that were SARS-CoV-2-associated, whereas depth meant the fraction of total T cells that were SARS-CoV-2-associated. Each spike-specific TCR was assigned to its reactive spike region and to a CD4 or CD8 class using the MIRA data. Log10-transformed breadth and depth values were compared by one-way ANOVA with Sidak's multiple comparisons tests. The immuneACCESS repertoire file appears here via TCRdb, limited to in-frame rearrangements. These files lack a portion of the clones; in checked studies, under half of the deficit traces to unresolved V genes, and the cause of the others is not known. Clonal size and the V and J genes are those of that table, whereas D and trimming came from the DNA. Present in this sample are about 92,000 clones, almost 90% of which were seen just once. Clones ranked in the top ten supply about 9.3% of the sample.

The time point label of this sample denotes: baseline before first vaccination. The treatment or condition label on this specimen signifies: meningococcal conjugate vaccine given as trial control. Vaccinee samples were obtained from the UK trials COV001 and COV002, which included a single-blind randomized controlled phase 2/3 trial of AZD1222 (ChAdOx1 nCoV-19) in healthy adults. For TCRbeta chain sequencing, PBMC samples were collected from trial participants at day 0 and at day 28 after the second dose. Per the germline V gene, MDHEN is the CDR1 and SYDVKM is the CDR2. Here V drops 7 bases and J drops 9 bases, and the junction holds 8 bases not matched to any gene. The cysteine opens and the phenylalanine closes a CDR3 of 14 amino acids. Solely the CDR3 DNA is kept, with 42 bases framed from the first base. In its sample, this clone was seen once. Its antigen is still unknown. Base qualities are not provided; no much larger clone lies one nucleotide away.

This receptor chain uses TRBV28 and TRBJ1-6; 8 nucleotides in the junction match TRBD1. This sample comprised peripheral blood, obtained on day 0 of MenACWY control vaccination. This clonotype was obtained from an adult in good health. CDR3 protein: CASITDRVLSPLHF. The sequence in DNA is TGTGCCAGCATCACGGACAGGGTACTTTCACCCCTCCACTTT.